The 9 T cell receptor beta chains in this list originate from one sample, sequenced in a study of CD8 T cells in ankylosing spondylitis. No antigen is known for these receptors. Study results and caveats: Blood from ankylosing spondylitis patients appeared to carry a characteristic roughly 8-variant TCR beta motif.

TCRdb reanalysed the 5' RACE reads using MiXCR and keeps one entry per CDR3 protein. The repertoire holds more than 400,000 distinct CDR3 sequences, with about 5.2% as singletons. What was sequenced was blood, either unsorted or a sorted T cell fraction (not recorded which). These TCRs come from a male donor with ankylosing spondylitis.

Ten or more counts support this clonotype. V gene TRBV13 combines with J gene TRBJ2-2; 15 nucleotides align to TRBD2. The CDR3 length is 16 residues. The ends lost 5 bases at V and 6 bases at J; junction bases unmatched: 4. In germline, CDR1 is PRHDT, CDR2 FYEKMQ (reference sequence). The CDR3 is CASSVGTSGRSGELFF. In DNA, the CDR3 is TGTGCCAGCAGCGTCGGGACTAGCGGGAGGTCCGGGGAGCTGTTTTTT.

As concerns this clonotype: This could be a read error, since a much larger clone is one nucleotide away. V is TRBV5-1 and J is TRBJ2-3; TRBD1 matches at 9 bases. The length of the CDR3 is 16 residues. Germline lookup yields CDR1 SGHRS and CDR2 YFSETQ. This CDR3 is CASSLEQGAFGDTQSF. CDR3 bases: TGCGCCAGCAGCTTGGAACAGGGGGCCTTCGGAGATACGCAGTCTTTT.

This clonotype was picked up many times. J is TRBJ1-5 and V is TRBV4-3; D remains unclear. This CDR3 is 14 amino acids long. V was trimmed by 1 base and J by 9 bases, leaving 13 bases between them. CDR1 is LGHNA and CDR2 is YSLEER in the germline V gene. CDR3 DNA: TGCGCCAGCAGCCAAGGGGCTACCGGTGGGCCCCAGCATTTT. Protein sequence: CASSQGATGGPQHF.

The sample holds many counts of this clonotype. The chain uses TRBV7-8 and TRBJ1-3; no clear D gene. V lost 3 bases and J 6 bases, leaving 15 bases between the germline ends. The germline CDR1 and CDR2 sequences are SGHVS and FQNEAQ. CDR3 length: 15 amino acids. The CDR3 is CASSFGLRALNTIYF. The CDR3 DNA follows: TGTGCCAGCAGCTTTGGTTTGAGGGCCTTAAACACCATATATTTT.

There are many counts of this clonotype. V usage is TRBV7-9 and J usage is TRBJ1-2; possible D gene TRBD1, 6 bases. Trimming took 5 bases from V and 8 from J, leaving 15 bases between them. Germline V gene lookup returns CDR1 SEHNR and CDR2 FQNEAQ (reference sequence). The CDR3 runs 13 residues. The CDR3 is CASSQQGIRGYTF. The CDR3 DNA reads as TGTGCCAGCAGCCAGCAGGGGATTAGGGGCTACACCTTC.

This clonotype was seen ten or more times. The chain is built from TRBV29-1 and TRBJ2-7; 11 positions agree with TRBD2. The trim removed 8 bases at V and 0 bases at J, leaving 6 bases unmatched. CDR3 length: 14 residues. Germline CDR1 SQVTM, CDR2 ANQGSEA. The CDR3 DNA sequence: TGCAGCCCAATAGCGGGAGGGATCTCCTACGAGCAGTACTTC. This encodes CSPIAGGISYEQYF.

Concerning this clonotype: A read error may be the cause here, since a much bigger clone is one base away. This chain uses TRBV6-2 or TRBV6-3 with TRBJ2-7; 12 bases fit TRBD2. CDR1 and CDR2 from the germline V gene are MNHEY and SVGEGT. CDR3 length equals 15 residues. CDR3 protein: CASREGLAGSYELYF. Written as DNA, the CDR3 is TGTGCCAGCAGGGAAGGACTAGCGGGGTCCTACGAGCTGTACTTC.

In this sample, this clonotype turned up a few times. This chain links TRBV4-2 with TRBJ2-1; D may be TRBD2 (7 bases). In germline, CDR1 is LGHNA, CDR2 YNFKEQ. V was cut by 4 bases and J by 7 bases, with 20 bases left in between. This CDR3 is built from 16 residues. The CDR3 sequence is CASSPQPGGRGNEQFF. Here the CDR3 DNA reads TGTGCCAGCAGCCCCCAGCCGGGGGGCCGGGGGAATGAGCAGTTCTTC.

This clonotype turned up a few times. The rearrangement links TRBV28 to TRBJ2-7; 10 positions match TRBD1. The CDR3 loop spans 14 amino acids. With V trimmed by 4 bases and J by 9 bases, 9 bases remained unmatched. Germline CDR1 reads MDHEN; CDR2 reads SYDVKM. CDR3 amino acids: CASSSGTGVFWQYF. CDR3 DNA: TGTGCCAGCAGTTCTGGGACAGGGGTATTCTGGCAGTACTTC.